This T cell receptor beta chain was retrieved from a study of blood T cell repertoires in COVID-19. CDR1 is SQVTM, CDR2 ANQGSEA, per germline. The CDR3 covers 15 residues. Germline trimming cut 6 bases from V and 2 bases from J; bases unmatched to any gene: 9. In the original workflow: Nucleated cell number was recorded as an estimate derived from reference gene primer amplification. The method was immunoSEQ multiplex PCR; TCRdb's version includes in-frame clones alone and lacks a portion of them. V, J and clone size derive from that table, while D and trimming were established from the DNA sequence. The sample records 120,000 or so clones, 69% being singletons.

The clonotype was recovered from a woman in her seventies with acute or convalescent COVID-19. Material for sequencing was peripheral blood. The rearrangement joins TRBV29-1 to TRBJ2-2; 7 nucleotides line up with TRBD1. CDR3 DNA sequence: TGCAGCGTGCCAGACAGGGAAAAAAACACCGGGGAGCTGTTTTTT. This sequence encodes CSVPDREKNTGELFF.